The 12 T cell receptor beta chains below all came from one sample that was sequenced in a study of identical twins. TCRdb reprocessed the 5' RACE reads via MiXCR and lists one record per CDR3 protein. The table has more than 400,000 distinct CDR3 sequences, approximately 16% seen once; the top ten hold 0.44%. The data were also submitted as part of a second study, on yellow fever vaccine responses in identical twins.

Sequencing was performed on CD4+ T cells sorted from blood. These receptors came from a young woman in good health.

This clonotype is a singleton in its sample. V is TRBV29-1 and J is TRBJ2-5; 10 bases line up with TRBD2. The CDR3 covers 17 residues. Germline CDR1 is SQVTM and CDR2 is ANQGSEA. V shed 4 bases, J shed 5 bases, and the junction held 16 bases outside the gene matches. CDR3 residues: CSVGRMASGGPGETQYF. CDR3 nucleotides: TGCAGCGTTGGGAGAATGGCTAGCGGGGGACCAGGGGAGACCCAGTACTTC.

This clonotype was picked up a small number of times. The chain recombines TRBV7-2 with TRBJ1-2, with D maybe TRBD1 (5 bases). With 5 bases removed from V and 4 bases from J, the gap between germline ends came to 14 bases. The CDR3 totals 14 residues. Germline lookup yields CDR1 SGHTA and CDR2 FQGNSA. The CDR3 sequence: CASSLRVISYGYTF. Written as DNA, the CDR3 is TGTGCCAGCAGCCTCAGGGTTATTAGCTATGGCTACACCTTC.

J is TRBJ2-1 and V is TRBV7-8; a weak D match, TRBD2 (6 bases). CDR3 size: 17 residues. The V gene's germline CDR1 is SGHVS and CDR2 FQNEAQ. Between the trimmed V and J ends, which lost 1 base and 9 bases, there was a span of 22 bases. The CDR3 region has the DNA TGTGCCAGCAGCTTAGTTGGCGGGACCTACTTCCGCGGTGAGCAGTTCTTC. This codes for CASSLVGGTYFRGEQFF.

The J gene is TRBJ1-4, the V gene TRBV24-1, with D maybe TRBD1 (5 bases). This CDR3 has 13 amino acids. Germline-derived CDR1 and CDR2 are KGHDR and SFDVKD. V was shortened by 6 bases and J by 4 bases, with 8 bases between the two germline ends. CDR3 in DNA: TGTGCCACCAGTCCGGGACTTAATGAAAAACTGTTTTTT. Its translation is CATSPGLNEKLFF.

J is TRBJ1-6 and V is TRBV6-5; 8 bases are a match to TRBD1. The CDR3 contains 16 residues. CDR1 is MNHEY, CDR2 SVGAGI, per germline. Trimming took 0 bases from V and 7 from J; bases not matched to a gene: 5. The CDR3 sequence is CASSYSQAGGNSPLHF. In DNA form, the CDR3 reads TGTGCCAGCAGTTACTCGCAGGCAGGGGGCAATTCACCCCTCCACTTT.

The CDR3 region is CASSPPPGGVQETQYF. The CDR3 DNA follows: TGTGCCAGCTCACCCCCGCCGGGGGGGGTCCAAGAGACCCAGTACTTC. This sequence joins TRBV18 and TRBJ2-5; 8 bases are shared with TRBD2. V trimming: 3 bases; J trimming: 1 base; junction bases outside the gene matches: 7. CDR3 length: 16 amino acids. Germline V CDR1 and CDR2: KGHSH, LQKENI.

The chain employs TRBV20-1 and TRBJ2-7, with D perhaps matching TRBD1 (6 bases). The CDR3 extends over 13 amino acids. V shed 2 bases and J shed 2 bases, with 10 bases lying between them. Germline CDR1 is DFQATT and CDR2 is SNEGSKA (reference sequence). CDR3: CSARFRDTYEQYV. The CDR3 DNA sequence: TGCAGTGCTAGATTCCGGGACACCTACGAGCAGTACGTC.

The J gene is TRBJ2-2, the V gene TRBV7-8, with 7 bases aligning to TRBD1. With V trimmed by 3 bases and J by 0 bases, 4 bases remained unmatched. The CDR3 loop spans 16 amino acids. The V gene's germline CDR1 is SGHVS and CDR2 FQNEAQ. As DNA, the CDR3 is TGTGCCAGCAGCTTGACAGGGAACGCGAACACCGGGGAGCTGTTTTTT. This translates into CASSLTGNANTGELFF.

This clonotype was counted only a few times. J is TRBJ1-1 and V is TRBV5-1; D may be TRBD1 (6 bases). Germline-derived CDR1 and CDR2 are SGHRS and YFSETQ. V was trimmed by 4 bases and J by 4 bases, leaving 14 bases between them. There are 14 residues in the CDR3. CDR3 coding DNA: TGCGCCAGCAGCGGCCTCGGACAGACCACTGAAGCTTTCTTT. Protein: CASSGLGQTTEAFF.

The V call is TRBV6-5, the J call TRBJ2-7; unclear D gene. The germline gives CDR1 MNHEY, CDR2 SVGAGI. There are 13 residues in the CDR3. Trimming pared 3 bases from V and 1 base from J, leaving 7 bases between. The CDR3 coding sequence is TGTGCCAGCAGTTATGGGCCATCCTACGAGCAGTACTTC. As protein: CASSYGPSYEQYF.

This clonotype was detected a few times. The chain employs TRBV12-3 or TRBV12-4 and TRBJ2-5, with 8 bases matching TRBD1. V was clipped by 5 bases and J by 5 bases; unmatched bases: 4. The CDR3 runs to 13 residues. CDR3 in DNA: TGTGCCAGCAGTGGACAGGGCGGCGAGACCCAGTACTTC. Translation: CASSGQGGETQYF.

This clonotype was seen at least ten times. The chain links TRBV6-4 to TRBJ1-1, with D perhaps matching TRBD1 (5 bases). CDR3 length: 13 amino acids. V was trimmed by 6 bases and J by 1 base, leaving 9 bases between them. Germline lookup yields CDR1 MRHNA and CDR2 SNTAGT. The CDR3 reads CASRLQENTEAFF. The CDR3 nucleotides read TGTGCCAGCAGATTACAGGAGAACACTGAAGCTTTCTTT.